This TCR beta chain was sequenced for a study of OX40 agonist ivuxolimab in advanced cancers. In regard to this clone: The junction does not match germline at one end; this may be a read error.

Some clones are missing from TCRdb's copy, which holds only in-frame ones; the method was immunoSEQ multiplex PCR. This table has over 45,000 clones, approximately 84% appearing once. The germline CDR1 and CDR2 sequences are SSHAT and FNYEAQ (reference sequence). This CDR3 is built from 16 residues. Sequencing used CD4+ or CD8+ T cells sorted from blood, obtained in a trial of the OX40 agonist ivuxolimab. The sequence came from an adult with an advanced solid tumor such as melanoma, head and neck, liver or kidney cancer. The V gene is TRBV7-7, the J gene TRBJ2-7; the D call may be TRBD1 or TRBD2 (5 bases each). As DNA, the CDR3 is TGTGCTAGCAGCCCGGGACCGAACTCCCCCCTTAACGAGCAGTACTTC. It translates to CASSPGPNSPLNEQYF.